The 20 T cell receptor beta chains below were found in one sample sequenced in a study of low-dose radiotherapy and immunotherapy resistance in tumors. Indicated time point: after trial treatment. Treatment indicated: LDRT plus nivolumab, ipilimumab, low-dose cyclophosphamide and aspirin (RACIN trial). First-strand cDNA used TRAV- and TRBV-specific primers, covering alpha and beta chains. With a constant-region primer and a V-primer adapter, TCRs were subjected to 20 to 25 PCR cycles of amplification. TCRdb called the reads again in MiXCR, with one record for every CDR3 protein. The repertoire holds approximately 84,000 distinct CDR3 sequences, 15% to 20% seen once, with approximately 1.5% in the top ten. The input for sequencing was PBMCs, taken after low-dose radiotherapy plus immunotherapy. Receptors were obtained from a male donor with prostate cancer.

The chain recombines TRBV7-9 with TRBJ2-2; D gene ambiguous. Germline-derived CDR1 and CDR2 are SEHNR and FQNEAQ (reference sequence). CDR3 length: 15 amino acids. V was pared by 3 bases and J by 4 bases, with 12 bases between. CDR3 sequence reads: CASSFIGFGTGELFF. DNA for the CDR3: TGTGCCAGCAGCTTCATAGGGTTCGGCACCGGGGAGCTGTTTTTT.

This clonotype occurred many times. The rearrangement links TRBV7-8 to TRBJ2-1; no definite D call. CDR1 is SGHVS and CDR2 is FQNEAQ in the germline V gene. CDR3 length: 16 amino acids. V gave up 5 bases and J gave up 0 bases, with 14 bases separating them. This chain's CDR3 is CASSLRGGSSYNEQFF. The CDR3 nucleotides read TGTGCCAGCAGCCTCCGCGGCGGTAGCTCCTACAATGAGCAGTTCTTC.

This clonotype was counted at least ten times. The chain carries TRBV7-2 and TRBJ2-6; D is ambiguous. The V gene lost 2 bases and the J gene lost 15 bases, with 14 bases spanning the gap. Looked up from germline, CDR1 is SGHTA and CDR2 is FQGNSA. The length of the CDR3 is 13 residues. Here the CDR3 DNA reads TGTGCCAGCAGCTTAAATTATGGTGTCGGCCTGACTTTC. As protein: CASSLNYGVGLTF.

Points on this clonotype: This probably arose from a read error, given a far larger clone one base away. The chain employs TRBV26 and TRBJ2-7. TRBV26 is recorded as a pseudogene. CDR3 size: 14 residues. The CDR3 reads CASSLNRRSEEQYF. The CDR3 DNA follows: TGTGCCAGCAGTTTGAACAGAAGGTCTGAGGAGCAGTACTTC.

This clonotype was observed a handful of times. J is TRBJ2-3 and V is TRBV20-1, with TRBD2 as a possible D gene (6 bases). Trimming removed 4 bases at V and 0 bases at J, with 14 bases between. Germline V gene sequence: CDR1 DFQATT, CDR2 SNEGSKA (reference sequence). This CDR3 is built from 15 residues. The DNA for the CDR3 is TGCAGTGCTATAATTCTTAGCGGTAGCACAGATACGCAGTATTTT. Translating it yields CSAIILSGSTDTQYF.

Of note for this clonotype: At one end the junction does not follow the germline gene, possibly because of a read error. The V and J genes are TRBV5-1 and TRBJ2-4; D might be TRBD1 (6 bases). The CDR3 length is 15 residues. Looked up from germline, CDR1 is SGHRS and CDR2 is YFSETQ. The CDR3 DNA reads TGCGCCAGCAGGTTGGACGAACAGGGAATCAACATTCAGTACTTC. Protein: CASRLDEQGINIQYF.

As concerns this clonotype: The likely explanation is a read error, given a far larger clone one base away. The chain carries TRBV7-6 and TRBJ2-7; D gene uncertain. V lost 11 bases and J lost 1, with 21 bases in between. The CDR3 covers 15 residues. Per germline, CDR1 SGHVS and CDR2 FNYEAQ. CDR3 DNA: TGTGCCGGCGCCGAGATTGCGAGCGTTTCCTACGAGCAGTACTTC. Its protein is CAGAEIASVSYEQYF.

A few counts support this clonotype. The chain links TRBV24-1 to TRBJ2-1; a possible D gene is TRBD2 (6 bases). The V end lost 4 bases, the J end lost 9 bases, and 9 bases lay between the germline ends. Germline V gene data show CDR1 as KGHDR and CDR2 as SFDVKD. The CDR3 covers 12 residues. In nucleotides, the CDR3 is TGTGCCACCAGTGACAGGAGGGGTGAGCAGTTCTTC. Residues: CATSDRRGEQFF.

Only a few counts were recorded for this clonotype. This chain links TRBV23-1 with TRBJ2-6; D is perhaps TRBD1 (6 bases). TRBV23-1 is classed as an ORF, of uncertain function. V dropped 3 bases and J dropped 0 bases, with 24 bases sitting between them. The CDR3 sequence is 21 residues long. The CDR3 sequence: CASSQPSTHRAVGSGANVLTF. The CDR3 DNA reads TGCGCCAGCAGTCAGCCATCAACCCACAGGGCTGTGGGCTCTGGGGCCAACGTCCTGACTTTC.

At least ten counts were recorded for this clonotype. V gene TRBV28 combines with J gene TRBJ1-6; D remains unclear. Trimming stripped 3 bases from V and 8 bases from J, with 11 bases between. The CDR3 has 14 residues. Germline V gene sequence: CDR1 MDHEN, CDR2 SYDVKM. CDR3 region: CASSFPGIDSPLHF. CDR3 in DNA: TGTGCCAGCAGTTTCCCCGGGATTGATTCACCCCTCCACTTT. The variable domain in full, completed from reference TRBV28 and TRBJ1-6, reads DVKVTQSSRYLVKRTGEKVFLECVQDMDHENMFWYRQDPGLGLRLIYFSYDVKMKEKGDIPEGYSVSREKKERFSLILESASTNQTSMYLCASSFPGIDSPLHFGNGTRLTVT.

This clonotype came up many times. This chain joins TRBV12-3 or TRBV12-4 and TRBJ2-2, with D unclear. V was cut by 3 bases and J by 1 base, with 12 bases left in between. The CDR3 has 16 residues. CDR3: CASSFSPGRNTGELFF. In DNA, the CDR3 is TGTGCCAGCAGTTTTTCGCCTGGACGGAACACCGGGGAGCTGTTTTTT.

This clonotype was found many times. V usage is TRBV5-1 and J usage is TRBJ2-5; the D is unclear. Germline assignment: CDR1 SGHRS and CDR2 YFSETQ. The CDR3 is made up of 14 amino acids. V lost 1 base to trimming and J lost 4 bases, with 11 bases between them. Written as DNA, the CDR3 is TGCGCCAGCAGCTTGAGGCCGGGTGGAGAGACCCAGTACTTC. As protein: CASSLRPGGETQYF.

This clonotype occurred many times. This chain connects TRBV29-1 to TRBJ2-1, with D perhaps matching TRBD2 (6 bases). The CDR3 has 14 residues. Germline assignment: CDR1 SQVTM and CDR2 ANQGSEA. V dropped 3 bases and J dropped 7 bases, with 16 bases sitting between them. The chain's CDR3 is CSVESRRARNEQFF. In DNA, the CDR3 is TGCAGCGTTGAGTCGAGGAGGGCCAGAAATGAGCAGTTCTTC.

As for this clonotype: This may be a read error: a much more frequent sequence differs by one nucleotide. The DNA for the CDR3 is TGTGCCAGCAGCTTAAATGAAAAACTGTTTTTT. Translated: CASSLNEKLFF. This chain joins TRBV11-2 and TRBJ1-4; no clear D. The CDR3 sequence is 11 residues long. The germline V gene encodes CDR1 SGHAT and CDR2 FQNNGV. V gave up 2 bases and J gave up 5 bases, with 0 bases separating them.

This clonotype was counted at least ten times. The chain joins TRBV20-1 to TRBJ1-5; D is uncertain. The CDR3 contains 14 residues. In germline, CDR1 is DFQATT, CDR2 SNEGSKA (reference sequence). The V end was cut by 6 bases, the J end by 2 bases, with 14 bases between. CDR3 loop: CSAERATGNQPQHF. The DNA for the CDR3 is TGCAGTGCAGAGCGGGCAACGGGCAATCAGCCCCAGCATTTT.

This clonotype was observed at least ten times. This sequence joins TRBV3-1 and TRBJ2-1, with 10 bases identical to TRBD2. Looked up from germline, CDR1 is LGHDT and CDR2 is YNNKEL (reference sequence). This CDR3 is 15 amino acids long. Losses at the gene ends were 0 bases for V and 8 bases for J; bases not matched to a gene: 4. CDR3 in DNA: TGTGCCAGCAGCCAAGATCTAGCGGGAGTGGATGAGCAGTTCTTC. This sequence encodes CASSQDLAGVDEQFF.

This clonotype was observed many times. The V call is TRBV19, the J call TRBJ2-3, with a tentative D call TRBD1 (5 bases). This CDR3 contains 17 residues. Trimming took off 1 base at V and 2 bases at J, with 16 bases between the two ends. Germline CDR1 and CDR2: LNHDA and SQIVND (reference sequence). CDR3 protein: CASSIVRGKRYTDTQYF. Written as DNA, the CDR3 is TGTGCCAGTAGTATAGTAAGGGGCAAGAGATACACAGATACGCAGTATTTT. Full variable domain (missing parts from reference TRBV19 and TRBJ2-3): DGGITQSPKYLFRKEGQNVTLSCEQNLNHDAMYWYRQDPGQGLRLIYYSQIVNDFQKGDIAEGYSVSREKKESFPLTVTSAQKNPTAFYLCASSIVRGKRYTDTQYFGPGTRLTVL.

This chain connects TRBV3-1 to TRBJ1-1, with 8 bases matching TRBD1. There are 14 residues in the CDR3. The germline V gene encodes CDR1 LGHDT and CDR2 YNNKEL (reference sequence). V gave up 5 bases and J gave up 7 bases; unmatched junction bases: 9. The CDR3 here is CASSFGQGGDEAFF. In DNA form, the CDR3 reads TGTGCCAGCAGCTTCGGACAGGGTGGGGATGAAGCTTTCTTT.

This clonotype was observed at least ten times. The chain joins TRBV27 to TRBJ2-6; 8 nucleotides align to TRBD1. Germline assignment: CDR1 MNHEY and CDR2 SMNVEV (reference sequence). J was trimmed by 2 bases and V by 5 bases; bases with no gene match: 5. This CDR3 contains 16 residues. In DNA, the CDR3 is TGTGCCAGCAGTCCCGAGGACAGGGCTGGGGCCAACGTCCTGACTTTC. Its translation: CASSPEDRAGANVLTF.

This clonotype was counted at least ten times. In DNA, the CDR3 is TGTGCCAGCAGCTTTGGTGGGGCCAACGTCCTGACTTTC. Protein sequence: CASSFGGANVLTF. This chain links TRBV11-2 with TRBJ2-6; D call uncertain. The length of the CDR3 is 13 residues. Germline lookup yields CDR1 SGHAT and CDR2 FQNNGV. Between the trimmed V and J ends, which lost 3 bases and 3 bases, there was a span of 3 bases.